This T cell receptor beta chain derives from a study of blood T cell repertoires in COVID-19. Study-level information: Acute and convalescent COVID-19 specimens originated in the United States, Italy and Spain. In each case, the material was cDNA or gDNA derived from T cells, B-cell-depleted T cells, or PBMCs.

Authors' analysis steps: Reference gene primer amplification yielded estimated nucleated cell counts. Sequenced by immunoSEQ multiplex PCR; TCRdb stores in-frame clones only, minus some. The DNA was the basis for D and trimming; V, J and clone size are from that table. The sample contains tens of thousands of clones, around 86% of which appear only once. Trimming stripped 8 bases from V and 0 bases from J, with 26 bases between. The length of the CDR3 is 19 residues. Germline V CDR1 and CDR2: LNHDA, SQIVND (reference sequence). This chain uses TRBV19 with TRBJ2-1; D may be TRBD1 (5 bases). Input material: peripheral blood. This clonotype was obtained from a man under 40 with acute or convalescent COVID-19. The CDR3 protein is CASGRAVGGATLSYNEQFF. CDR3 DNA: TGTGCCAGTGGCCGAGCCGTAGGTGGGGCTACCCTCTCCTACAATGAGCAGTTCTTC.